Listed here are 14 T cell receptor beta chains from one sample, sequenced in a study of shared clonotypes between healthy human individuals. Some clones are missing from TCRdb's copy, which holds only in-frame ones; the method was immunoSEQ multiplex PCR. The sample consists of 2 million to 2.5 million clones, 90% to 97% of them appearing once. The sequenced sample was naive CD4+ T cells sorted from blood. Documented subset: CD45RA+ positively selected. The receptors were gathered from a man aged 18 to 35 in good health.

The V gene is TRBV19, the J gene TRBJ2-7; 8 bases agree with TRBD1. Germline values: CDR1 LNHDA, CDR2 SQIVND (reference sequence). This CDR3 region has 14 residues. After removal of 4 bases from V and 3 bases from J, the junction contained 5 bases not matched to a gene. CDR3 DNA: TGTGCCAGTAGTAGACAGGGGCCAGGCTACGAGCAGTACTTC. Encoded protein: CASSRQGPGYEQYF.

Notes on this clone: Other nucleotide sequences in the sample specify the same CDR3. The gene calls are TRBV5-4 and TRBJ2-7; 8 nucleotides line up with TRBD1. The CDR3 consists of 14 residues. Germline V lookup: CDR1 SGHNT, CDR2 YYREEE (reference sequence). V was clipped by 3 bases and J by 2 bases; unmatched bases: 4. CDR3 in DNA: TGTGCCAGCAGCTCCGGGACAGGACCCTACGAGCAGTACTTC. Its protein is CASSSGTGPYEQYF.

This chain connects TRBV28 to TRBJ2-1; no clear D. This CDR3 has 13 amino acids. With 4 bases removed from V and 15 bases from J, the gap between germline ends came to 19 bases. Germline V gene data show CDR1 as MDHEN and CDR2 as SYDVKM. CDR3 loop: CASSYRNLALTFF. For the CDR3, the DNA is TGTGCCAGCAGTTATAGAAACTTAGCCCTGACGTTCTTC.

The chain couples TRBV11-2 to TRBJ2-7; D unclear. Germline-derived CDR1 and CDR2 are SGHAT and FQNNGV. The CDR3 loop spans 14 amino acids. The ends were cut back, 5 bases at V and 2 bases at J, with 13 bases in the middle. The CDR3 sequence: CASSPSSTPYEQYF. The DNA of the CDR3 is TGTGCCAGCAGCCCCTCGTCGACCCCCTACGAGCAGTACTTC.

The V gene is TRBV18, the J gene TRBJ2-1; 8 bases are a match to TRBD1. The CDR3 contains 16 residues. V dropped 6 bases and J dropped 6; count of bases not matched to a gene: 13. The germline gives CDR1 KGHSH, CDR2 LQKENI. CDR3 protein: CASSPTTGAPGNEQFF. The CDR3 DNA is TGTGCCAGCTCGCCAACGACAGGGGCGCCGGGCAATGAGCAGTTCTTC.

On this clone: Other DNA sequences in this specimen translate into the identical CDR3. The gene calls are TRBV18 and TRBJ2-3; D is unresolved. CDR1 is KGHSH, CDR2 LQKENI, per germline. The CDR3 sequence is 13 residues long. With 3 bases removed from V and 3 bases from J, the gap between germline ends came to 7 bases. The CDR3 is CASSPLNTDTQYF. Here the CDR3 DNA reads TGTGCCAGCTCACCTTTGAATACAGATACGCAGTATTTT.

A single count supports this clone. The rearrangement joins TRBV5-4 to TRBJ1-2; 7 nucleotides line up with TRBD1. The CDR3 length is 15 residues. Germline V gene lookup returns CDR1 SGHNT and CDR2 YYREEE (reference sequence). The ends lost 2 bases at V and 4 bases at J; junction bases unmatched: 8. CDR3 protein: CASSLGTASGYGYTF. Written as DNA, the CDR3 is TGTGCCAGCAGCTTAGGGACAGCTAGTGGCTATGGCTACACCTTC.

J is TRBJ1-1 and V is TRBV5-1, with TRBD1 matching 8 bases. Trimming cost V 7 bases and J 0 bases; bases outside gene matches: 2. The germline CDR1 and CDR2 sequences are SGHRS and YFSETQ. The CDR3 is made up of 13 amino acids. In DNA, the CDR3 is TGCGCCAGCGGCAGGGGGCTGAACACTGAAGCTTTCTTT. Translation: CASGRGLNTEAFF.

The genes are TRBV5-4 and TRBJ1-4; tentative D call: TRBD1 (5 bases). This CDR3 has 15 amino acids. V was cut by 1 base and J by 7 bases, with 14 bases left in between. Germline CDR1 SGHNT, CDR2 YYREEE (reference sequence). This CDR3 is CASSLSRAVGEKLFF. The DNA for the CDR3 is TGTGCCAGCAGCTTGAGCAGGGCTGTGGGTGAAAAACTGTTTTTT.

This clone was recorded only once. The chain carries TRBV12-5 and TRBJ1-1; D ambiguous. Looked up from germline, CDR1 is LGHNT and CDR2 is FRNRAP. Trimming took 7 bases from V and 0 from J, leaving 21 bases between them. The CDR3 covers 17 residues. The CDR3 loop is CASDKRRNPDMNTEAFF. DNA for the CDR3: TGTGCTAGTGATAAGAGGAGGAACCCCGATATGAACACTGAAGCTTTCTTT.

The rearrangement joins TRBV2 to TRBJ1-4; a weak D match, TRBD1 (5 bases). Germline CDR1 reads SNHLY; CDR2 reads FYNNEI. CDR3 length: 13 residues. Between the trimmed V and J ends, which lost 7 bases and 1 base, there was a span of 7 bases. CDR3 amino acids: CASTRGTNEKLFF. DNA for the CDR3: TGTGCCAGCACTAGGGGAACTAATGAAAAACTGTTTTTT.

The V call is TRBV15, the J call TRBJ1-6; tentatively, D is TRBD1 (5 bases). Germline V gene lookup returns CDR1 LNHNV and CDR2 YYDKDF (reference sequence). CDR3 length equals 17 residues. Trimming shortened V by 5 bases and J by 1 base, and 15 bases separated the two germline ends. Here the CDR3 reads CATSQWEGLSYNSPLHF. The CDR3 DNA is TGTGCCACCAGCCAATGGGAGGGGCTATCCTATAATTCACCCCTCCACTTT.

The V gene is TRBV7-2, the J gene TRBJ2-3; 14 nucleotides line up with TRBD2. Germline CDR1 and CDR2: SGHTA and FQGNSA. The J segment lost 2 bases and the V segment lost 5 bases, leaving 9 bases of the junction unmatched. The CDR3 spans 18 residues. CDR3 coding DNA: TGTGCCAGCAGCAGGGGGACTAGCGGGAGTTCTATCACAGATACGCAGTATTTT. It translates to CASSRGTSGSSITDTQYF.

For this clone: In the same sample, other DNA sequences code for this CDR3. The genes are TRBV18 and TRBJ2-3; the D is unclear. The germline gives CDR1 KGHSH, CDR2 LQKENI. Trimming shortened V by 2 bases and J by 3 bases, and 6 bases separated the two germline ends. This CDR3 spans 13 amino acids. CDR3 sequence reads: CASSPSGTDTQYF. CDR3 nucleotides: TGTGCCAGCTCACCAAGTGGGACAGATACGCAGTATTTT.